This T cell receptor (beta chain) was identified during a study of blood T cell repertoires in COVID-19. Study as a whole: T cells, B-cell-depleted T cells, or PBMCs supplied cDNA or gDNA.

CDR3 size: 13 residues. V shed 8 bases, J shed 0 bases, and the junction held 4 bases outside the gene matches. In germline, CDR1 is MNHEY, CDR2 SVGAGI. This clone was detected only a few times. Authors' analysis steps: Quantification of nucleated cells was approximated via reference gene primer amplification. The table came from immunoSEQ multiplex PCR; TCRdb's copy has only in-frame clones and leaves some out. V and J calls and clone size follow that table, whereas D and trimming were derived from the DNA. Of about 290,000 clones listed, over 85% are singletons. The sample was peripheral blood. The receptor's source is a woman aged 25 to 39 with COVID-19, enrolled during active disease. The gene calls are TRBV6-5 and TRBJ2-7; the match to TRBD1 covers 7 bases. CDR3 bases: TGTGCCAGCCATCGGACAGGCTCCTACGAGCAGTACTTC. This gives the protein CASHRTGSYEQYF.